This T cell receptor beta chain was obtained from a study of cytomegalovirus exposure and HLA in healthy donors (dated by TCRdb to between 2016 and 2019). In terms of the full investigation: An earlier analysis of several hundred of the donors reported 250 to 350 Gb of sequence data and 95 million to 130 million unique TCR beta sequences obtained from around 190 million T cells. Approximately 300 gigabases of sequencing data and 75 million to 85 million unique TCR sequences made up an early release that covered approximately 700 HLA-typed donors. Of the approximately 400 genotyped donors, about 80% fell in the genetic ancestry cluster associated with self-reported Caucasian donors. The study aimed to test whether cataloging public T cell receptors could reveal signatures of past pathogen exposure. The study used immunosequencing to profile the T cell repertoires of some 600 subjects and linked those repertoires to cytomegalovirus serostatus. Along with the roughly 610-subject first cohort, a separate validation cohort of over 90 different subjects was used. High-throughput TCR immunosequencing, statistical association of individual TCRs with disease status, and machine learning were combined to predict cytomegalovirus infection status. A later analysis re-analyzed previously published TCR beta repertoires from hundreds of donors and added high-resolution HLA genotyping to study TCR occurrence patterns. In the later analysis, no new phenotypic data were used to find candidate immune exposures; instead, reliance was placed on TCR beta sequences and their occurrence across donors. An earlier analysis of around 540 of the donors applied high-throughput TCR beta sequencing to assess whether each TCR beta V gene segment acted as functional or pseudogenic. Donor age, sex, ethnicity and CMV serostatus were compiled together with the repertoire data. In a later genetic analysis, genome-wide SNP genotypes for about three fifths of the roughly 670 donors were used, and that subset was treated as a discovery cohort. All discovery cohort repertoires had been generated on a single sequencing platform. Class I and class II HLA loci were covered by the typing at four-digit resolution. Typing coverage varied by locus: roughly 620-640 donors for A, B, C, DRB1 and DQB1; more than 500 for DQA1; more than 600 for DPA1; fewer than 480 for DPB1. Several DR-DQ haplotypes were treated as single units for association and clustering because of strong linkage in the cohort. Across around 400 genotyped donors of the cohort, an average of about 240,000 unique TCR beta nucleotide sequences per donor were sequenced, and roughly a sixth of those sequences were non-productive.

The cohort was made up of several hundred healthy bone marrow donors. Cohort members were all nominally healthy when sampled, although unrecorded immune exposures were likely present. The donor tested CMV seronegative, placing the donor among the roughly 350 seronegative members of the cohort. A peripheral blood sample was collected from each donor, and TCR beta sequencing was performed on peripheral blood mononuclear cells. The Qiagen DNeasy Blood Extraction Kit was used to extract genomic DNA from the blood cell samples. V is shortened by 3 bases, J by 5 bases, and the region joining them spans 17 bases. The CDR3 spans 16 residues, from the cysteine through the phenylalanine. Here the CDR3 DNA is all that survives: 48 bases in frame from base 1. Via the germline V gene (reference sequence), CDR1 is LNHNV and CDR2 YYDKDF. A few counts support this clone. Its binding antigen is unknown. Nothing much larger sits one base from this clone, and base qualities are not available.

Libraries were made using the immunoSEQ multiplex PCR assay. For the multiplex PCR, a mixture combining 60 forward primers for TCR Vbeta segments and 13 reverse primers for TCR Jbeta segments was used. The CDR3 region of rearranged TCR beta genes was amplified from genomic DNA with a multiplex PCR assay. Amplified TCR beta libraries were sequenced as 87-base-pair reads on the Illumina HiSeq System. In the paper's pipeline: In a later analysis, some 80 million unique TCR beta chains were counted across the roughly 670 repertoires, and about 9.9 million of these chains were shared by at least two donors. A nearest-neighbor algorithm error-corrected the raw reads and collapsed the reads into unique sequences, merging closely related sequences to remove PCR and sequencing errors. To assign V, D and J gene segments, CDR3 sequences were aligned to IMGT reference sequences. For a sequence to be retained, a match of at least six nucleotides to both a V gene segment and a J gene segment was required. Rearrangements were called productive when the CDR3 lacked stop codons and stayed in frame with V and J; all others were non-productive. Following IMGT convention, CDR3 was defined as the stretch from the second conserved V-encoded cysteine up to the conserved J-encoded phenylalanine. The earlier analysis of about 590 of the donors excluded sequences that lacked an unambiguous match to a single V gene segment. An earlier analysis of several hundred of the donors called V segments functional above 56.7% productive rearrangements and segregating when the between-donor standard deviation exceeded 5%. A statistical classification framework was built to diagnose cytomegalovirus status from the catalog of TCR beta chain sequences. V and J gene assignment, in a later analysis, came from comparing TCR nucleotide sequences with IMGT/GENE-DB human TR gene sequences. Using the TCRdist pipeline, a later analysis assigned CDR3 sequences along with most-parsimonious VDJ recombination scenarios. In a later analysis, every TCR beta chain was defined by the combination of its CDR3 amino acid sequence and its V-gene family, and reads without a unique V-gene family were dropped. A later analysis removed 592 highly shared, low-generation-probability nucleotide sequences to deal with suspected cross-contamination and a sequencing artifact. In a later analysis, a clonal expansion index was calculated for each public chain from normalized within-repertoire ranks of inferred template counts. In a later analysis, generation probabilities were computed using a VDJ recombination model fitted to out-of-frame rearrangements, and the results were checked against IGoR. A later analysis scored TCR-TCR, TCR-HLA and TCR-CMV co-occurrence with hypergeometric tests, applying a repertoire-size bias correction to TCR pairs. A later analysis estimated false discovery rates by permuting HLA or CMV assignments 20 times. In a later analysis, co-occurring TCRs were grouped using DBSCAN, with TCRdist sequence similarity added in when clustering inside HLA-allele-positive subsets. Repertoires with fewer than 30,000 or more than 120,000 public chains, plus five repertoires with anomalous nucleotide sharing, were excluded from co-occurrence clustering. This is the immuneACCESS table as TCRdb keeps it, with only in-frame sequences that have V and J called. A part of the clones is gone; compared with another copy, unresolved V genes explain less than half, and the rest is unexplained. V and J calls and clone size are those listed in that table; D and trimming were worked out from the DNA. The sample data list roughly 150,000 clones, and roughly 88% of these were observed just once. The leading ten clones occupy 1.2% of the sample.

Summary of the overall study and its limitations: Because some donors lacked HLA typing at each locus, the association tests relied only on the typed subset. Strong co-occurrence of HLA alleles, especially DR and DQ, made assigning TCR associations to individual alleles difficult. Cytomegalovirus status was reported to be diagnosed by the classifier with high specificity and sensitivity in both the original and validation cohorts. According to a later analysis, parvovirus B19, influenza, CMV and Epstein-Barr virus appeared linked to several top co-occurrence clusters. Only TCR beta chains were sequenced in this cohort, and the absence of alpha or paired-chain data limited detectable features. Because the 87-base-pair reads could not distinguish some IMGT-functional V segments, including TRBV6-2 and TRBV6-3, those segments were excluded. A few of the identified cytomegalovirus-associated TCR beta chains were confirmed in vitro to be specific for cytomegalovirus antigens. Most CMV-associated TCR beta chains appeared to be HLA-restricted in a later analysis, and the HLA associations seemed to be driven largely by CMV exposure. A later analysis associated some 17,000 TCR beta sequences with specific HLA alleles at a false discovery rate of 0.05. According to the authors, the approach could potentially be generalized to other disease states and immunological phenotypes. A further reported finding was that TCR beta sequences accurately predicted the HLA-A and HLA-B alleles for most subjects in the first cohort. Immune exposure information for the cohort was limited to CMV serostatus. A group of highly shared sequence variants was considered likely to be a technical artifact of the sequencing pipeline. In a later analysis, HLA-associated TCR beta chains were found to be more clonally expanded and to have lower generation probabilities than equally common non-associated chains. Linkage disequilibrium might explain the correlated functional status among segregating V segments, but an unknown experimental factor could not be excluded. Broadly in line with IMGT annotations, most TCR beta V segments showed up in productive rearrangements about 87% or about 30% of the time in an earlier analysis of several hundred of the donors. Roughly uniform sequencing depth across donors was assumed in presence/absence analyses, although this assumption may not hold. Compared with the roughly 700-donor mean, donors in an Asian-associated ancestry cluster had fewer N-insertions in productive TCRs, according to a later genetic analysis. While some public TCRs were present in many individuals, most TCR sequences turned up only very rarely across donors. In a later analysis, TCR association rates were found to vary across HLA loci, with the most associated TCRs seen for DRB1 alleles and the fewest for HLA-C alleles. V-gene and J-gene trimming of TCR beta chains was associated with a missense DCLRE1C variant in a later genetic analysis, and the association was replicated in an independent cohort. The study listed 164 TCR beta chains as associated with cytomegalovirus. Because counts were too low, roughly 18 rarely observed V segments, including chromosome 9 orphons, were left out of the earlier analysis of approximately 500 of the donors.

The sample comprised PBMCs. The rearranged segments are TRBV15 and TRBJ2-1, with the D gene too uncertain to name. The receptor was isolated from a boy aged 2 to 9 in good health and CMV-seronegative. The CDR3 protein: CATSSPRSSRNNEQFF. The DNA is as follows: TGTGCCACCAGCAGTCCCCGGAGTTCGAGAAACAATGAGCAGTTCTTC.